This T cell receptor beta chain was identified during a study of cytomegalovirus exposure and HLA in healthy donors. Primers: 60 Vbeta forward and 13 Jbeta reverse. This table comes from immunoSEQ multiplex PCR, and its TCRdb copy is limited to in-frame clones, with some not included. The sample holds around 100,000 clones; about 80% are singletons and the top ten take roughly 2.5%. Details on this clone: As yet, its antigen is unknown.

The CDR3 has 17 amino acids. Trimming cost V 4 bases and J 6 bases; bases outside gene matches: 8. CDR1 and CDR2 (germline): SGHDN, FVKESK. General observations from the study: In a later analysis, HLA-associated beta chains showed higher expansion and lower generation probabilities than comparable chains. Researchers reportedly found TCR beta sequences accurately predicted most subjects' HLA-A and HLA-B alleles. HLA restriction was apparent for most CMV-associated TCR beta chains in a later analysis. HLA alleles were associated with roughly 15,000 TCR beta sequences in a later analysis at 0.05 false discovery rate.

The rearrangement links TRBV14 to TRBJ2-3, with TRBD2 matching over 15 bases. The sample comprised PBMCs. The sequence was collected from a man in his fifties in good health and CMV-seropositive. CDR3 DNA sequence: TGTGCCAGCAGCCCCGGACTAGCGGGAGGGCCGATGGATACGCAGTATTTT. Protein product: CASSPGLAGGPMDTQYF.